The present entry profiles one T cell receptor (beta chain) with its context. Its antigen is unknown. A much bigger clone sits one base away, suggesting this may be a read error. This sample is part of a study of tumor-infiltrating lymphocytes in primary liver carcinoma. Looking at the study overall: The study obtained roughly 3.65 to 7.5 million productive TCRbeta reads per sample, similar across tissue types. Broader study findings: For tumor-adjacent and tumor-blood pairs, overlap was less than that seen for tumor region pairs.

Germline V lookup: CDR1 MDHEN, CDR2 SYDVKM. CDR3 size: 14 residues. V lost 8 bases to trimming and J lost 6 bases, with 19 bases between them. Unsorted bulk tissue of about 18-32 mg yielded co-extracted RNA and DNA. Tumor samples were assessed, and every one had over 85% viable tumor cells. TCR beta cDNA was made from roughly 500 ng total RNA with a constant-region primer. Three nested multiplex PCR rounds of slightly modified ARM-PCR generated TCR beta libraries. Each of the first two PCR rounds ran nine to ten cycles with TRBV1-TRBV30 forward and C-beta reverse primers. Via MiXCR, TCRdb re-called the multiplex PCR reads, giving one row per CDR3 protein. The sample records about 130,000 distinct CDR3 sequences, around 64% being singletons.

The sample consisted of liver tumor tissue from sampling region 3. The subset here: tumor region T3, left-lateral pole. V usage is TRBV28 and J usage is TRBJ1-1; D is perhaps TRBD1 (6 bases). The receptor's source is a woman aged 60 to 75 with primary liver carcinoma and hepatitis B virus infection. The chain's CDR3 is CASASAGDYAEAFF. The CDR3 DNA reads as TGTGCCAGCGCTTCGGCAGGGGATTATGCTGAAGCTTTCTTT.